The present T cell receptor beta chain was sequenced within a study of blood T cell repertoires in COVID-19. For the study at large: Acute and convalescent COVID-19 specimens originated in the United States, Italy and Spain. From T cells, B-cell-depleted T cells, or PBMCs came the material, which was cDNA or gDNA.

The CDR3 has 15 residues. The junction had 4 bases not matched to a gene; V was cut back by 6 bases and J by 2 bases. Germline assignment: CDR1 MDHEN and CDR2 SYDVKM. Methods used by the authors: Quantification of nucleated cells was approximated via reference gene primer amplification. Sequencing used immunoSEQ multiplex PCR; TCRdb keeps in-frame clones, though not all of them. V, J and clone size are those of that table, while D and trimming were read from the DNA. The sample holds under 300,000 clones, 84% seen once. The J gene is TRBJ1-6, the V gene TRBV28; the match to TRBD1 covers 7 bases. The receptor comes from a woman between 35 and 50 years old who had recovered from COVID-19. The sample consisted of peripheral blood. The CDR3 region is CASRSGQAYNSPLHF. The CDR3 coding sequence is TGTGCCAGCAGATCCGGACAGGCCTATAATTCACCCCTCCACTTT.